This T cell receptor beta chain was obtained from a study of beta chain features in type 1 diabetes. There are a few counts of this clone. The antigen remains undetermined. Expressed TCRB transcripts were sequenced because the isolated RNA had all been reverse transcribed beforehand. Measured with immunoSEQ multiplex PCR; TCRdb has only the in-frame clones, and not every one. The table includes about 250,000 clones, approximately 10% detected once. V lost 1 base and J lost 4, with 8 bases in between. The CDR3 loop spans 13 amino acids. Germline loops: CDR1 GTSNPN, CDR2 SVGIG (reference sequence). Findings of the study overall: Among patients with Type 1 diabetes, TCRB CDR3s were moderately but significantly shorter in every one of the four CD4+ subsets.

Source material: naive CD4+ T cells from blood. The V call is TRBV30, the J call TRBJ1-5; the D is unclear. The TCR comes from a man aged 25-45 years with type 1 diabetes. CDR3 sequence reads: CAWSGSGNQPQHF. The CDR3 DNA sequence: TGTGCCTGGAGTGGTTCCGGGAATCAGCCCCAGCATTTT.